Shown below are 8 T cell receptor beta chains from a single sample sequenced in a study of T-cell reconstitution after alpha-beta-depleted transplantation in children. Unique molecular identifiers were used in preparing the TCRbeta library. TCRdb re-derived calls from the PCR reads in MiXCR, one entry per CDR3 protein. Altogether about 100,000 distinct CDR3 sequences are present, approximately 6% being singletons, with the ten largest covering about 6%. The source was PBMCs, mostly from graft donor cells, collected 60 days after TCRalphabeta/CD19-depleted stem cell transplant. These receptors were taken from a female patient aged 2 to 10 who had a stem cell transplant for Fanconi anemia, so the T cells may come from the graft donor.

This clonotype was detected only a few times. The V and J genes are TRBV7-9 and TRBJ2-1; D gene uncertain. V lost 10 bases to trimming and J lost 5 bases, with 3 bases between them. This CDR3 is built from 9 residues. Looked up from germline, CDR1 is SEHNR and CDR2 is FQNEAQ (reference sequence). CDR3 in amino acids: CATHNEQFF. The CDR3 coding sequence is TGTGCCACCCACAATGAGCAGTTCTTC.

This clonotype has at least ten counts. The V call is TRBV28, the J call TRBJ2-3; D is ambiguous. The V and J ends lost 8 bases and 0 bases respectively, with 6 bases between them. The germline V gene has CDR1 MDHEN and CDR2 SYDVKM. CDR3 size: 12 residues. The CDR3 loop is CASQVSTDTQYF. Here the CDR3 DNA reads TGTGCCAGCCAGGTTAGCACAGATACGCAGTATTTT.

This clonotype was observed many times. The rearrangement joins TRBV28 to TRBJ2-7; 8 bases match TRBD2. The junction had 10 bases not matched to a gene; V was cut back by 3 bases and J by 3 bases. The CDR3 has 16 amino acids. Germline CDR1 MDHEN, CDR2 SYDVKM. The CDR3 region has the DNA TGTGCCAGCAGTTTGGTTATAGGACTAGCCATCTACGAGCAGTACTTC. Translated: CASSLVIGLAIYEQYF.

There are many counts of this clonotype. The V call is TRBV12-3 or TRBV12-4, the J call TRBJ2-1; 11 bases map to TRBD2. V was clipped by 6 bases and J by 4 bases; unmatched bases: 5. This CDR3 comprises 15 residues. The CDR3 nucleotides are TGTGCCAGCAGACCACTAGCGGGAGCTTACAATGAGCAGTTCTTC. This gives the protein CASRPLAGAYNEQFF.

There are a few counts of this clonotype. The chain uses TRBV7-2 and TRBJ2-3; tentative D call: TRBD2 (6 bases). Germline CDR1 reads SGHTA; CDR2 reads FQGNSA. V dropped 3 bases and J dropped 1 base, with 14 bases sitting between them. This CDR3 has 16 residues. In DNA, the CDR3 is TGTGCCAGCAGCTTGACGACTAGTGGGGGCACAGATACGCAGTATTTT. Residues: CASSLTTSGGTDTQYF.

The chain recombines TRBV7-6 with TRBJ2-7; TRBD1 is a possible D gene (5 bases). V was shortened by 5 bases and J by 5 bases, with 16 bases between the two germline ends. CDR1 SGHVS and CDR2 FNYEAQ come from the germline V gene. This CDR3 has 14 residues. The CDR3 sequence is CASSLGPGGHEQYF. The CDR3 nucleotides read TGTGCCAGCAGCCTGGGGCCGGGTGGACACGAGCAGTACTTC.

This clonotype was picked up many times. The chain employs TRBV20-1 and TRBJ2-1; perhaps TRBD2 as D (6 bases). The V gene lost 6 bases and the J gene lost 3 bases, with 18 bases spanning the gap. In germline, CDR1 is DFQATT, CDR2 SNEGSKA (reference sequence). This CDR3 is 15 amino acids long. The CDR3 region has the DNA TGCAGTGCGCGGGACTCCTATCGGGGCTACAATGAGCAGTTCTTC. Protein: CSARDSYRGYNEQFF.

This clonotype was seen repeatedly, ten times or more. Here the CDR3 reads CASSQSGGYEQYF. The CDR3 DNA reads as TGTGCCAGCAGCCAATCAGGGGGCTACGAGCAGTACTTC. This chain joins TRBV7-3 and TRBJ2-7; 7 bases align to TRBD1. Trimming took 5 bases from V and 3 from J; bases not matched to a gene: 4. This CDR3 is built from 13 residues. Germline assignment: CDR1 SGHTA and CDR2 FQGTGA.